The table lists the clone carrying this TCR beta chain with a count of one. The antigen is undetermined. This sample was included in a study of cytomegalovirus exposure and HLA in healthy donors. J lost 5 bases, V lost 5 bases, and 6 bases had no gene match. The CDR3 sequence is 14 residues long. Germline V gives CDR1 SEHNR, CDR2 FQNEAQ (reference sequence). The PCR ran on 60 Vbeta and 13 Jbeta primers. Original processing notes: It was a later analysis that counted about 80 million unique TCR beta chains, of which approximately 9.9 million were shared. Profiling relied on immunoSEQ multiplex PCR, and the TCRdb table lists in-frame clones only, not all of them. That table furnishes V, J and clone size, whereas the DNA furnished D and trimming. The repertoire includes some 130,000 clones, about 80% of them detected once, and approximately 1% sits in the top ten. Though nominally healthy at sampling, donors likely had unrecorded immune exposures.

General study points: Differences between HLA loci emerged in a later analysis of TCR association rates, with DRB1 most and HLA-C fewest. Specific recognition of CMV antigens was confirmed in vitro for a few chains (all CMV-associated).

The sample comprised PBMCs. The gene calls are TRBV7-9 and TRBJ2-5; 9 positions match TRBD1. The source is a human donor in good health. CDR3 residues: CASSRDREVETQYF. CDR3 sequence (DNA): TGTGCCAGCAGCCGGGACAGGGAGGTCGAGACCCAGTACTTC.